This T cell receptor beta chain was profiled in a study of tumor-infiltrating lymphocytes in glioblastoma multiforme. General study points: Just one glioblastoma patient contributed to the TCR-mutation comparison. Unequal TCR RNA per T cell might skew measured clone sizes.

TCRB libraries came from RNA via three nested multiplex PCR rounds. TCRB cDNA was made from 0.5 to 0.65 ug total RNA. These TCRB libraries lack any described unique molecular identifiers. TCRdb itself ran the multiplex PCR reads through MiXCR, one entry per CDR3 protein. The sample holds fewer than 40,000 distinct CDR3 sequences, approximately 66% seen once. After removal of 8 bases from V and 1 base from J, the junction contained 3 bases not matched to a gene. The CDR3 is 14 amino acids. With respect to this clonotype: As yet, its antigen is unknown.

Sequenced sample: brain tumor tissue. The clonotype originates from a male donor with glioblastoma. This chain uses TRBV12-3 or TRBV12-4 with TRBJ2-1; TRBD1 aligns across 9 bases. As DNA, the CDR3 is TGTGCCAGCCACAGGGGGCAATCCTACAATGAGCAGTTCTTC. This translates into CASHRGQSYNEQFF.